This is a list of T cell receptor beta chains from one sample in a study of OX40 agonist ivuxolimab in advanced cancers. Sequenced by immunoSEQ multiplex PCR; TCRdb stores in-frame clones only, minus some. The data show about 80,000 clones, with about 92% seen just once and around 4.9% held by the top ten. The source material was CD4+ or CD8+ T cells sorted from blood, sampled in a trial of the OX40 agonist ivuxolimab. The receptors shown here come from an adult with an advanced solid tumor such as melanoma, head and neck, liver or kidney cancer. The CDR3 runs from the conserved cysteine through the conserved F or W. The order of the fields is J gene, D gene, clone size, V gene, CDR3 protein, CDR3 DNA. A D gene is named only where the DNA matches it firmly. Clone size is given for some rows only: seen once, a few or many times, or a class if the clone is expanded.

>TRBJ2-6|.|.|TRBV9
CASSVGVGGSGANVLTF
TGTGCCAGCAGCGTAGGAGTCGGTGGGTCTGGGGCCAACGTCCTGACTTTC
>TRBJ2-5|TRBD1|.|TRBV28
CASSIPAGQGQETQYF
TGTGCCAGCAGTATACCGGCCGGACAGGGCCAAGAGACCCAGTACTTC
>TRBJ2-5|.|once|TRBV6-1
CASSEGGQETQYF
TGTGCCAGCAGTGAAGGGGGACAAGAGACCCAGTACTTC
>TRBJ1-6|.|.|TRBV7-2
CASSLEQGYNSPLHF
TGTGCCAGCAGCTTAGAGCAGGGCTATAATTCACCCCTCCACTTT
>TRBJ2-7|.|.|TRBV15
CATSRGPTYSYEQYF
TGTGCCACCAGCAGAGGCCCTACTTACTCCTACGAGCAGTACTTC
>TRBJ2-7|.|.|TRBV7-2
CASSFPGTEQYF
TGTGCCAGCAGCTTTCCAGGGACCGAGCAGTACTTC
>TRBJ2-7|.|.|TRBV10-1
CASSEFSYEQYF
TGCGCCAGCAGTGAGTTTAGCTACGAGCAGTACTTC
>TRBJ2-2|TRBD1|.|TRBV6-5
CASRRDRDTGELFF
TGTGCCAGCAGAAGGGACAGGGACACCGGGGAGCTGTTTTTT
>TRBJ1-1|.|.|TRBV9
CASSVGTRTEAFF
TGTGCCAGCAGCGTAGGTACGAGGACTGAAGCTTTCTTT
>TRBJ1-1|.|.|TRBV4-3
CASSQVFRVTTTEAFF
TGCGCCAGCAGCCAAGTATTTCGGGTGACTACCACTGAAGCTTTCTTT
>TRBJ1-5|.|few|TRBV29-1
CSVASGAGQPQHF
TGCAGCGTTGCTTCAGGGGCAGGTCAGCCCCAGCATTTT
>TRBJ2-1|.|.|TRBV6-5
CASSLRDPQDEQFF
TGTGCCAGCAGCCTCCGGGACCCCCAAGATGAGCAGTTCTTC
>TRBJ1-5|.|.|TRBV6-1
CASSERGARQPQHF
TGTGCCAGCAGTGAAAGGGGGGCTCGGCAGCCCCAGCATTTT
>TRBJ2-7|TRBD2|once|TRBV5-1
CASSRPGLAGDSYEQYF
TGCGCCAGCAGCAGACCGGGACTAGCGGGAGACTCCTACGAGCAGTACTTC
>TRBJ2-5|.|.|TRBV6-6
CASSYGPHQETQYF
TGTGCCAGCAGTTACGGGCCTCACCAAGAGACCCAGTACTTC
>TRBJ2-2|.|.|TRBV5-4
CASSSRTVNTGELFF
TGTGCCAGCAGTTCCCGGACGGTGAACACCGGGGAGCTGTTTTTT
>TRBJ1-4|TRBD1|.|TRBV9
CASSVRQGPNEKLFF
TGTGCCAGCAGCGTTCGACAGGGACCTAATGAAAAACTGTTTTTT
>TRBJ2-3|.|.|TRBV7-2
CASSLSWSDTQYF
TGTGCCAGCAGCTTATCCTGGTCAGATACGCAGTATTTT
>TRBJ2-7|TRBD2|.|TRBV18
CASSPSGSYEQYF
TGTGCCAGCTCACCTAGCGGGAGTTACGAGCAGTACTTC
>TRBJ1-1|TRBD1|.|TRBV5-4
CASSLRTGMNTEAFF
TGTGCCAGCAGCCTACGGACAGGGATGAACACTGAAGCTTTCTTT
>TRBJ1-5|.|.|TRBV7-2
CASSFSRGNQPQHF
TGTGCCAGCAGCTTCAGTAGGGGCAATCAGCCCCAGCATTTT
>TRBJ1-4|.|.|TRBV4-2
CASSQDSSTNEKLFF
TGTGCCAGCAGCCAGGACAGCTCAACTAATGAAAAACTGTTTTTT
>TRBJ2-7|TRBD2|.|TRBV11-2
CASSLRGGSSYEQYF
TGTGCCAGCAGCTTAAGGGGCGGGAGCTCCTACGAGCAGTACTTC
>TRBJ2-1|.|.|TRBV7-9
CASSQQFF
TGTGCCAGCAGCCAGCAGTTCTTC
>TRBJ2-7|TRBD2|.|TRBV7-2
CASSPWGGGAGGGEQYF
TGTGCCAGCAGCCCCTGGGGCGGAGGCGCGGGAGGGGGAGAGCAGTACTTC
>TRBJ1-4|.|.|TRBV7-9
CASSPPNVWGEKLFF
TGTGCCAGCAGCCCCCCGAACGTATGGGGTGAAAAACTGTTTTTT
>TRBJ2-2|TRBD2|once|TRBV6-6
CASRPGLAGDTGELFF
TGTGCCAGCAGACCTGGACTAGCGGGAGATACCGGGGAGCTGTTTTTT
>TRBJ2-7|.|.|TRBV15
CATSRDRQGTGEQYF
TGTGCCACCAGCAGAGATAGGCAGGGAACGGGAGAGCAGTACTTC
>TRBJ2-1|.|.|TRBV9
CASSPDPAGEQFF
TGTGCCAGCAGCCCAGACCCGGCCGGGGAGCAGTTCTTC
>TRBJ1-1|.|.|TRBV5-1
CASSSSPGQKAFF
TGCGCCAGCAGCTCCTCGCCAGGGCAGAAAGCTTTCTTT
>TRBJ2-6|.|.|TRBV7-8
CASSLARPSGANVLTF
TGTGCCAGCAGCTTAGCGCGACCCTCTGGGGCCAACGTCCTGACTTTC
>TRBJ2-7|.|.|TRBV27
CASRRGTASYEQYF
TGTGCCAGCAGGCGCGGGACGGCGAGCTACGAGCAGTACTTC
>TRBJ1-1|.|.|TRBV5-1
CASSLAGYTEAFF
TGCGCCAGCAGCTTGGCAGGGTACACTGAAGCTTTCTTT
>TRBJ1-5|.|.|TRBV9
CASSVDHSNQPQHF
TGTGCCAGCAGCGTAGATCATAGCAATCAGCCCCAGCATTTT
>TRBJ2-1|.|.|TRBV6-6
CASSSAGSSYNEQFF
TGTGCCAGCAGTTCCGCGGGAAGCTCCTACAATGAGCAGTTCTTC
>TRBJ1-1|TRBD1|.|TRBV5-1
CASSLPGTAMNTEAFF
TGCGCCAGCAGCCTACCAGGGACAGCTATGAACACTGAAGCTTTCTTT
>TRBJ2-5|.|.|TRBV11-2
CASSSLSEETQYF
TGTGCCAGCAGCTCACTCTCGGAGGAGACCCAGTACTTC
>TRBJ1-1|.|.|TRBV28
CASSSGITLEAFF
TGTGCCAGCAGTTCGGGGATAACACTTGAAGCTTTCTTT
>TRBJ2-4|TRBD2|.|TRBV19
CASSIRLAGGPALAKNIQYF
TGTGCCAGTAGTATCAGGCTAGCGGGAGGGCCGGCACTAGCCAAAAACATTCAGTACTTC
>TRBJ1-3|.|.|TRBV27
CASRKGSSGNTIYF
TGTGCCAGCAGAAAGGGGAGCTCTGGAAACACCATATATTTT
>TRBJ1-2|.|.|TRBV18
CASSPDSNYGYTF
TGTGCCAGCTCACCGGACAGTAACTATGGCTACACCTTC
>TRBJ2-7|.|few|TRBV19
CASSKGNSYEQYF
TGTGCCAGTAGTAAAGGCAACAGCTACGAGCAGTACTTC
>TRBJ2-7|.|.|TRBV19
CASSLGPLGSYEQYF
TGTGCCAGTAGTCTGGGACCGTTGGGGTCCTACGAGCAGTACTTC
>TRBJ2-5|.|.|TRBV18
CASSPEVGTVQYF
TGTGCCAGCTCACCAGAGGTTGGGACGGTCCAGTACTTC